Reported below is one T cell receptor beta chain. In the authors' methods: Amplifying reference gene primers gave estimates of nucleated cell counts. Clones were sequenced by immunoSEQ multiplex PCR, and TCRdb holds only the in-frame ones, with some missing. D and trimming were read from the DNA, whereas the V and J calls and clone size are those reported in that table. The data contain 200,000 to 250,000 clones, approximately 91% of them singletons. Trimming took off 6 bases at V and 0 bases at J, with 17 bases between the two ends. This CDR3 spans 16 amino acids. Germline CDR1 SQVTM, CDR2 ANQGSEA. These data come from a study of blood T cell repertoires in COVID-19. Study at large: Collection of acute and convalescent COVID-19 samples took place in the United States, Italy and Spain. PBMCs, B-cell-depleted T cells, or T cells provided the cDNA or gDNA that made up the material.

This chain links TRBV29-1 with TRBJ1-4, with TRBD1 as a possible D gene (5 bases). Sequenced input: peripheral blood. The sequence derives from a woman aged 40 to 49 who had recovered from COVID-19. The CDR3 nucleotides read TGCAGCGTCGAGGGCGCCGGAGGGGCAACTAATGAAAAACTGTTTTTT. Translation: CSVEGAGGATNEKLFF.